This T cell receptor (beta chain) was captured by sequencing in a study of blood T cell repertoires in COVID-19. Study-wide background: PBMCs, B-cell-depleted T cells, or T cells were the source of the cDNA or gDNA that made up the material.

Original processing methods: Amplified reference gene primers provided the basis for estimating nucleated cell counts. TCRdb keeps only in-frame clones here, not all; method: immunoSEQ multiplex PCR. V and J calls and clone size are given by that table; D and trimming were obtained from the DNA. Of about 270,000 clones in the sample, 80% to 95% were seen once. V was clipped by 5 bases and J by 5 bases, with 10 bases between them. The germline CDR1 and CDR2 sequences are SNHLY and FYNNEI. The CDR3 length is 14 residues. Seattle enrolled patients during active infection and tracked them longitudinally. Sequencing was carried out using peripheral blood. This chain links TRBV2 with TRBJ1-6; D unresolved. The sequence derives from a person aged 18-35 years with COVID-19, enrolled during active disease. The CDR3 bases are TGTGCCAGCAGTCCGACGGGGAATAATTCACCCCTCCACTTT. Protein product: CASSPTGNNSPLHF. Together with reference TRBV2 and TRBJ1-6, the CDR3 gives the full variable domain: EPEVTQTPSHQVTQMGQEVILRCVPISNHLYFYWYRQILGQKVEFLVSFYNNEISEKSEIFDDQFSVERPDGSNFTLKIRSTKLEDSAMYFCASSPTGNNSPLHFGNGTRLTVT.